These 5 T cell receptor beta chains came from one sample sequenced in a study of T cell responses to AZD1222 COVID-19 vaccine. Method: immunoSEQ multiplex PCR; TCRdb's copy keeps in-frame clones and lacks some. The sample gives 130,000 to 150,000 clones, roughly nine tenths of which show up once; 1.4% is in the top ten. This specimen was peripheral blood, taken on day 0 of AZD1222 vaccination. These receptors were obtained from an adult in good health.

The chain carries TRBV7-9 and TRBJ1-5; perhaps TRBD1 as D (5 bases). The germline V and J ends were trimmed by 5 bases and 0 bases, with 11 bases remaining between them. The CDR3 is made up of 15 amino acids. The V gene's germline CDR1 is SEHNR and CDR2 FQNEAQ (reference sequence). The CDR3 sequence is CASSRGENSNQPQHF. DNA for the CDR3: TGTGCCAGCAGCCGGGGCGAAAATAGCAATCAGCCCCAGCATTTT.

The V and J genes are TRBV7-3 and TRBJ2-3, with TRBD2 matching 7 bases. This CDR3 has 15 residues. The germline gives CDR1 SGHTA, CDR2 FQGTGA. Trimming at V came to 3 bases and at J to 4 bases, leaving 7 bases not matched to a gene. As DNA, the CDR3 is TGTGCCAGCAGCTTTAGGGGCGGGGGAGCAGATACGCAGTATTTT. Its translation is CASSFRGGGADTQYF. Together with reference TRBV7-3 and TRBJ2-3, the CDR3 gives the full variable domain: GAGVSQTPSNKVTEKGKYVELRCDPISGHTALYWYRQSLGQGPEFLIYFQGTGAADDSGLPNDRFFAVRPEGSVSTLKIQRTERGDSAVYLCASSFRGGGADTQYFGPGTRLTVL.

This clone was found once. The J gene is TRBJ1-1, the V gene TRBV6-1; 9 bases map to TRBD1. CDR1 is MNHNS, CDR2 SASEGT, per germline. Trimming at V came to 1 base and at J to 6 bases, leaving 12 bases not matched to a gene. The length of the CDR3 is 17 residues. This chain's CDR3 is CASSEGYRGRLIPEAFF. The CDR3 coding sequence is TGTGCCAGCAGTGAAGGCTACAGGGGGCGCTTGATCCCTGAAGCTTTCTTT.

This clone was counted only a few times. This chain joins TRBV7-2 and TRBJ1-2, with 8 bases identical to TRBD1. This CDR3 contains 15 residues. CDR1 and CDR2 (germline): SGHTA, FQGNSA. Germline trimming cut 2 bases from V and 5 bases from J; bases unmatched to any gene: 7. CDR3 amino acids: CASSLTGTGGYGYTF. As DNA, the CDR3 is TGTGCCAGCAGCTTAACCGGGACAGGAGGGTATGGCTACACCTTC.

The J gene is TRBJ2-6, the V gene TRBV7-3, with D unclear. The CDR3 is made up of 16 amino acids. Deletions cut 2 bases from V and 2 bases from J, with 10 bases between. The germline V gene encodes CDR1 SGHTA and CDR2 FQGTGA. The chain's CDR3 is CASSLSPQAGANVLTF. CDR3 DNA sequence: TGTGCCAGCAGCTTATCCCCCCAGGCTGGGGCCAACGTCCTGACTTTC.